This T cell receptor beta chain derives from a study of T cell responses to AZD1222 COVID-19 vaccine. The assay was immunoSEQ multiplex PCR, and TCRdb's table has in-frame clones only and misses some. The profile shows roughly 50,000 clones, around 85% of them singletons. This CDR3 has 15 residues. Trimming cost V 3 bases and J 2 bases; bases outside gene matches: 5. In germline, CDR1 is SGHTA, CDR2 FQGNSA. Here the sequenced sample was peripheral blood, taken 28 days after the second AZD1222 dose. This receptor was taken from an adult who received the AZD1222 COVID-19 vaccine. The rearrangement links TRBV7-2 to TRBJ2-7; 9 positions agree with TRBD1. The CDR3 DNA reads TGTGCCAGCAGCTTCACCGGGACAGGGACCTACGAGCAGTACTTC. Its protein is CASSFTGTGTYEQYF.